One and the same sample provided the 23 T cell receptor beta chains below, sequenced in a study of T cell responses to AZD1222 COVID-19 vaccine. TCRdb keeps only in-frame clones here, not all; method: immunoSEQ multiplex PCR. Among some 100,000 clones listed, roughly 86% were seen once. This specimen was peripheral blood, taken 28 days after the second AZD1222 dose. The receptors stem from an adult who received the AZD1222 COVID-19 vaccine.

The J gene is TRBJ1-3, the V gene TRBV7-3, with a tentative D call TRBD1 (5 bases). Germline CDR1 is SGHTA and CDR2 is FQGTGA. The CDR3 extends over 14 amino acids. Trimming shortened V by 0 bases and J by 3 bases, and 6 bases separated the two germline ends. CDR3 loop: CASSLTGGGNTIYF. The CDR3 region has the DNA TGTGCCAGCAGCTTAACCGGGGGTGGAAACACCATATATTTT.

This chain joins TRBV2 and TRBJ1-1, with a weak D call TRBD1 (5 bases). This CDR3 has 13 amino acids. The germline gives CDR1 SNHLY, CDR2 FYNNEI. V was pared by 6 bases and J by 1 base, with 9 bases between. The CDR3 sequence is CASRQGENTEAFF. DNA for the CDR3: TGTGCCAGCAGACAAGGGGAGAACACTGAAGCTTTCTTT.

The gene calls are TRBV6-2 or TRBV6-3 and TRBJ1-6; perhaps TRBD1 as D (6 bases). The CDR3 length is 14 residues. Germline V gene sequence: CDR1 MNHEY, CDR2 SVGEGT. Between the trimmed V and J ends, which lost 6 bases and 5 bases, there was a span of 11 bases. The CDR3, as DNA: TGTGCCAGCAGCCGGGACACAGATAATTCACCCCTCCACTTT. It yields the protein CASSRDTDNSPLHF.

The rearrangement uses TRBV6-4 and TRBJ2-3; the match to TRBD1 covers 8 bases. V dropped 4 bases and J dropped 2; count of bases not matched to a gene: 5. The length of the CDR3 is 15 residues. Germline CDR1 MRHNA, CDR2 SNTAGT. The DNA of the CDR3 is TGTGCCAGCAGTGGCAGGGGGCTTAACACAGATACGCAGTATTTT. This gives the protein CASSGRGLNTDTQYF.

The CDR3 here is CASSSDPSSTQGPTDTQYF. CDR3 DNA: TGTGCCAGCAGCTCGGACCCTTCGTCCACTCAGGGTCCCACAGATACGCAGTATTTT. The chain is built from TRBV3-1 (or the pseudogene TRBV3-2) and TRBJ2-3, with D maybe TRBD1 (5 bases). The CDR3 contains 19 residues. Germline loops: CDR1 LGHDT, CDR2 YNNKEL (reference sequence). Trimming removed 5 bases at V and 2 bases at J, with 26 bases between.

The CDR3 region is CASSLIAEIGTQYF. CDR3 in DNA: TGTGCCAGCAGCTTAATCGCCGAGATCGGGACCCAGTACTTC. This sequence joins TRBV7-9 and TRBJ2-5, with D uncertain. Trimming removed 2 bases from V and 7 bases from J, with 14 bases in between. The CDR3 runs 14 residues. Germline loops: CDR1 SEHNR, CDR2 FQNEAQ (reference sequence).

The genes are TRBV21-1 and TRBJ2-1; the table names TRBD2, a call not compared with the DNA. TRBV21-1 is a known pseudogene. The CDR3 runs 13 residues. CDR3 nucleotide sequence: TGTGCCAGCAATGAGGTCGGCAACAATGAGCAGTTCTTC. Its protein product is CASNEVGNNEQFF.

This clone came up a few times. The V gene is TRBV3-1 (or the pseudogene TRBV3-2), the J gene TRBJ2-2; D is ambiguous. CDR1 and CDR2 from the germline V gene are LGHDT and YNNKEL (reference sequence). V was trimmed by 1 base and J by 3 bases, leaving 15 bases between them. This CDR3 has 17 residues. In DNA, the CDR3 is TGTGCCAGCAGCCAAGTCGACATTTTTCTAGACACCGGGGAGCTGTTTTTT. It encodes CASSQVDIFLDTGELFF.

The CDR3, as DNA: TGTGCCAGCAGTCCGGGACAGGGGGAGATCGCTAGCACAGATACGCAGTATTTT. Translating gives CASSPGQGEIASTDTQYF. The V and J genes are TRBV28 and TRBJ2-3; 11 bases map to TRBD1. The CDR3 runs to 18 residues. The germline CDR1 and CDR2 sequences are MDHEN and SYDVKM. The trim removed 5 bases at V and 0 bases at J, leaving 10 bases unmatched.

The V call is TRBV2, the J call TRBJ1-3, with D maybe TRBD1 (6 bases). CDR1 is SNHLY and CDR2 is FYNNEI in the germline V gene. Trimming took 6 bases from V and 3 from J, leaving 12 bases between them. CDR3 length equals 14 residues. The CDR3 nucleotides are TGTGCCAGCAGGAGAACAGGGTTTGGAAACACCATATATTTT. Its protein is CASRRTGFGNTIYF.

There are a few counts of this clone. The chain combines TRBV6-5 with TRBJ1-2, with D possibly TRBD1 on 5 matching bases. The CDR3 has 14 residues. Looked up from germline, CDR1 is MNHEY and CDR2 is SVGAGI. Trimming took 0 bases from V and 4 from J, leaving 9 bases between them. The CDR3 reads CASSYSTDVYGYTF. The DNA for the CDR3 is TGTGCCAGCAGTTACTCGACAGACGTCTATGGCTACACCTTC.

CDR3 loop: CASSEEPGQFYSNQPQHF. DNA for the CDR3: TGTGCCAGCAGTGAAGAACCGGGACAGTTTTATAGCAATCAGCCCCAGCATTTT. V is TRBV2 and J is TRBJ1-5, with 7 positions matching TRBD1. The CDR3 is made up of 18 amino acids. The ends lost 1 base at V and 0 bases at J; junction bases unmatched: 9. Germline CDR1 reads SNHLY; CDR2 reads FYNNEI. Filled out from reference TRBV2 and TRBJ1-5, the complete variable domain reads EPEVTQTPSHQVTQMGQEVILRCVPISNHLYFYWYRQILGQKVEFLVSFYNNEISEKSEIFDDQFSVERPDGSNFTLKIRSTKLEDSAMYFCASSEEPGQFYSNQPQHFGDGTRLSIL.

The chain links TRBV18 to TRBJ1-1, with 8 positions matching TRBD1. This CDR3 has 15 amino acids. J lost 6 bases, V lost 0 bases, and 6 bases had no gene match. CDR1 and CDR2 (germline): KGHSH, LQKENI. Here the CDR3 DNA reads TGTGCCAGCTCACCACCTGGACAGGGTAGAGCTGAAGCTTTCTTT. It is translated as CASSPPGQGRAEAFF.

The chain links TRBV5-1 to TRBJ1-6, with 10 nucleotides matching TRBD1. The germline gives CDR1 SGHRS, CDR2 YFSETQ. V was pared by 3 bases and J by 10 bases, with 7 bases of the junction left unmatched. The CDR3 runs to 15 residues. The CDR3: CASSSNRDRGSPLHF. CDR3 bases: TGCGCCAGCAGCTCCAACCGGGACAGGGGCTCACCCCTCCACTTT.

The gene calls are TRBV19 and TRBJ2-2; 8 bases match TRBD2. Germline V gives CDR1 LNHDA, CDR2 SQIVND (reference sequence). The V segment lost 6 bases and the J segment 4 bases; nucleotides outside the gene matches: 4. CDR3 length equals 14 residues. CDR3 residues: CASRVSGITGELFF. The CDR3 DNA reads as TGTGCCAGTAGGGTTAGCGGGATCACCGGGGAGCTGTTTTTT.

The gene calls are TRBV19 and TRBJ1-1, with D tentatively TRBD1 (5 bases). The V end was cut by 4 bases, the J end by 5 bases, with 8 bases between. There are 12 residues in the CDR3. Germline CDR1 and CDR2: LNHDA and SQIVND (reference sequence). The CDR3 DNA sequence: TGTGCCAGTAGTACCCAGGGTACTGAAGCTTTCTTT. Residues: CASSTQGTEAFF.

The chain employs TRBV7-2 and TRBJ2-3, with no clear D. With 2 bases removed from V and 0 bases from J, the gap between germline ends came to 6 bases. The CDR3 contains 14 residues. Germline CDR1 reads SGHTA; CDR2 reads FQGNSA. CDR3 region: CASSLQSSTDTQYF. The DNA for the CDR3 is TGTGCCAGCAGCTTACAGAGCAGCACAGATACGCAGTATTTT.

J is TRBJ1-4 and V is TRBV5-1; D unresolved. From germline, CDR1 is SGHRS and CDR2 YFSETQ. Trimming shortened V by 1 base and J by 1 base, and 11 bases separated the two germline ends. CDR3 length equals 16 residues. The CDR3 region has the DNA TGCGCCAGCAGCTTGTCATTCGGTGGAACTAATGAAAAACTGTTTTTT. Its protein is CASSLSFGGTNEKLFF.

The V gene is TRBV6-9, the J gene TRBJ2-7, with 9 bases matching TRBD1. This CDR3 is 14 amino acids long. V lost 4 bases and J lost 6; bases outside the gene matches: 7. Germline CDR1 and CDR2: MNHGY and SVAAGI. CDR3 nucleotide sequence: TGTGCCAGCAGTTTTATACAGGGGGCGGGCGAGCAGTACTTC. Its protein is CASSFIQGAGEQYF.

The gene calls are TRBV23-1 and TRBJ2-7; 9 nucleotides agree with TRBD1. TRBV23-1 is designated an ORF whose function remains uncertain. Trimming removed 4 bases from V and 6 bases from J; junction bases left unmatched: 13. This CDR3 is built from 16 residues. The CDR3 DNA follows: TGCGCCAGCAGTCCATTGCTCGGGACAGGGCGTCTCGAGCAGTACTTC. This codes for CASSPLLGTGRLEQYF.

In DNA form, the CDR3 reads TGTGCCAGCAGTTTATTGAAGGGGCTTAACACCGGGGAGCTGTTTTTT. Its protein is CASSLLKGLNTGELFF. This chain uses TRBV28 with TRBJ2-2; D might be TRBD1 (5 bases). The CDR3 is made up of 16 amino acids. Germline assignment: CDR1 MDHEN and CDR2 SYDVKM. Trimming left V 1 base short and J 2 bases short, with 11 bases between.

This chain links TRBV19 with TRBJ1-2; D not resolved. The V and J ends lost 1 base and 0 bases respectively, with 6 bases between them. CDR3 length: 14 amino acids. The germline V gene has CDR1 LNHDA and CDR2 SQIVND (reference sequence). The CDR3 DNA sequence: TGTGCCAGTAGTATAGGGGTGGCTAACTATGGCTACACCTTC. This sequence encodes CASSIGVANYGYTF.

This clone was detected a few times. CDR3 protein: CASSELAGAVDTQYF. CDR3 DNA sequence: TGTGCCAGCAGTGAACTAGCGGGGGCGGTAGATACGCAGTATTTT. The chain combines TRBV6-1 with TRBJ2-3; 10 positions match TRBD2. The CDR3 totals 15 residues. Germline V gene data show CDR1 as MNHNS and CDR2 as SASEGT. After removal of 2 bases from V and 5 bases from J, the junction contained 4 bases not matched to a gene.